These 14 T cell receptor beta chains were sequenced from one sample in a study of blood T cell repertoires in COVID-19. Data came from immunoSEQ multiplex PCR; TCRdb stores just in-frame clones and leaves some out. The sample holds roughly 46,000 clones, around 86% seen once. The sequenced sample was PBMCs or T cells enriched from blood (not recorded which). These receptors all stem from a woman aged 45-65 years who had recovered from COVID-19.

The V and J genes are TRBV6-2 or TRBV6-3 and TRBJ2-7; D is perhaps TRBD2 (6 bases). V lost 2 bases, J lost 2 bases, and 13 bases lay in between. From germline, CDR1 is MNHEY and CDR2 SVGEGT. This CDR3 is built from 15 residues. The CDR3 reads CASSYGGMPPYEQYF. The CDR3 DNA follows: TGTGCCAGCAGTTACGGCGGGATGCCGCCCTACGAGCAGTACTTC.

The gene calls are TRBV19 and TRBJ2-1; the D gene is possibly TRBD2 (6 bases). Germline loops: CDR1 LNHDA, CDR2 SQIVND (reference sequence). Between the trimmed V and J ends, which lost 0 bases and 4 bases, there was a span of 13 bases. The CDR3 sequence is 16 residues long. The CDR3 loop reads CASSIDPGDVYNEQFF. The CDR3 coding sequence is TGTGCCAGTAGTATAGATCCGGGGGACGTGTACAATGAGCAGTTCTTC.

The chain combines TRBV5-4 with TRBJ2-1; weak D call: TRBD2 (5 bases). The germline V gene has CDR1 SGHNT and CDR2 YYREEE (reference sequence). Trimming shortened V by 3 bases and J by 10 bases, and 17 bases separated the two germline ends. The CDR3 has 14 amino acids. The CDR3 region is CASSSPPGDGEQFF. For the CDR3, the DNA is TGTGCCAGCAGCTCCCCTCCCGGGGATGGCGAGCAGTTCTTC.

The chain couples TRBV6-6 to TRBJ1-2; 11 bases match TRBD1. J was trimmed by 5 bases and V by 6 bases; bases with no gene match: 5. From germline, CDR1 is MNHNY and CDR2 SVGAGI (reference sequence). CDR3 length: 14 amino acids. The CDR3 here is CASRNGQGAYGYTF. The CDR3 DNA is TGTGCCAGCAGAAACGGACAGGGGGCATATGGCTACACCTTC.

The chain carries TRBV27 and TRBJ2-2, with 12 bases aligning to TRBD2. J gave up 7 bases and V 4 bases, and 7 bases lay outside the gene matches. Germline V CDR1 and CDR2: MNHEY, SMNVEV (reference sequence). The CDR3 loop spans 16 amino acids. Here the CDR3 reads CASSSTSGSRGGELFF. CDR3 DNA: TGTGCCAGCAGTTCGACTAGCGGGAGCCGAGGCGGGGAGCTGTTTTTT.

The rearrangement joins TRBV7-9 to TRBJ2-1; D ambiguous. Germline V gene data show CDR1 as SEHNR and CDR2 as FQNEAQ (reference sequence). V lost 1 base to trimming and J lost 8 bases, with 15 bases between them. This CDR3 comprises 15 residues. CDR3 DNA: TGTGCCAGCAGCTTAGAGGTAGTGTTCAGCGATGAGCAGTTCTTC. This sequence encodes CASSLEVVFSDEQFF.

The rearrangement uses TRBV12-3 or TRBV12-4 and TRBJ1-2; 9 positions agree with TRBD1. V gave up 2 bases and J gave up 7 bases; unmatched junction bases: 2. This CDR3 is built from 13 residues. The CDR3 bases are TGTGCCAGCAGTTTATACAGGGGGCCTGGCTACACCTTC. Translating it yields CASSLYRGPGYTF.

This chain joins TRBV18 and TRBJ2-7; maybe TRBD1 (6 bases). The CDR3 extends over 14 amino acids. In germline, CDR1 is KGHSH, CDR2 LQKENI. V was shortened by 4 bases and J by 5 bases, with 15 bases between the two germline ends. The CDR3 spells CASSQLDRRNEQYF. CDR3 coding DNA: TGTGCCAGCTCACAACTTGACAGGAGGAACGAGCAGTACTTC. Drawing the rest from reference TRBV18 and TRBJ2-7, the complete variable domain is NAGVMQNPRHLVRRRGQEARLRCSPMKGHSHVYWYRQLPEEGLKFMVYLQKENIIDESGMPKERFSAEFPKEGPSILRIQQVVRGDSAAYFCASSQLDRRNEQYFGPGTRLTVT.

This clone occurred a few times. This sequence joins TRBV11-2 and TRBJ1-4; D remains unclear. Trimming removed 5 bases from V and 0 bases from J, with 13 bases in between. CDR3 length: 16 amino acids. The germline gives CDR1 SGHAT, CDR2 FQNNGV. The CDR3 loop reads CASSGGRITTNEKLFF. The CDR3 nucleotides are TGTGCCAGCAGCGGCGGGAGAATTACAACTAATGAAAAACTGTTTTTT. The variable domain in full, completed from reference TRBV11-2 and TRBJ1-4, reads EAGVAQSPRYKIIEKRQSVAFWCNPISGHATLYWYQQILGQGPKLLIQFQNNGVVDDSQLPKDRFSAERLKGVDSTLKIQPAKLEDSAVYLCASSGGRITTNEKLFFGSGTQLSVL.

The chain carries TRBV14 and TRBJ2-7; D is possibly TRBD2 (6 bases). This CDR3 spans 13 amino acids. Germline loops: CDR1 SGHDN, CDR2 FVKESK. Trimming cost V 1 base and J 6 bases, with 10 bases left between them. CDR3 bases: TGTGCCAGCAGCCAAGGGCTCGGGGGCGAGCAGTACTTC. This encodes CASSQGLGGEQYF.

In nucleotides, the CDR3 is TGTGCCAGCAGCCGGGACAGGGAAAGTTCCTACGAGCAGTACTTC. It codes for CASSRDRESSYEQYF. V and J are TRBV4-2 and TRBJ2-7; TRBD1 matches 9 bases. V shed 4 bases, J shed 1 base, and the junction held 5 bases outside the gene matches. Germline V gives CDR1 LGHNA, CDR2 YNFKEQ. The CDR3 is 15 residues long.

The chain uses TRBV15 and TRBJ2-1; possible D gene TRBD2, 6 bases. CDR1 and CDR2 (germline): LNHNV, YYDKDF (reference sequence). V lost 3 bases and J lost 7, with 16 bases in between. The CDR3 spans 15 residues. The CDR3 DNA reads TGTGCCACCAGCAGGGACTTCCGGGGAGGTAATGAGCAGTTCTTC. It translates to CATSRDFRGGNEQFF.

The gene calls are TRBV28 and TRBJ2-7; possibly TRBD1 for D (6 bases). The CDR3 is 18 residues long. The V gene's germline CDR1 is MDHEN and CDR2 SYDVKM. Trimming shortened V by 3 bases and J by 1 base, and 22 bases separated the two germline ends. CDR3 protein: CASSFARIRDRYSYEQYF. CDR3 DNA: TGTGCCAGCAGTTTCGCGCGGATCCGTGACAGGTATTCCTACGAGCAGTACTTC.

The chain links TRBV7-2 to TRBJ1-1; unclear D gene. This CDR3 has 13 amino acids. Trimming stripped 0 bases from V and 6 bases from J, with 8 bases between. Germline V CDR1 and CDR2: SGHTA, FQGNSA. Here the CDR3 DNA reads TGTGCCAGCAGCTTAGCGGAGTATGCTGAAGCTTTCTTT. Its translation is CASSLAEYAEAFF.